This passage covers 18 T cell receptor beta chains from one sample sequenced in a study of cytomegalovirus exposure and HLA in healthy donors. PCR amplification relied on 60 Vbeta primers (plus 13 Jbeta primers). The method was immunoSEQ multiplex PCR; TCRdb's version includes in-frame clones alone and lacks a portion of them. The sample contains roughly 130,000 clones, less than 85% of which appear only once. Sequenced sample: PBMCs. These receptors were collected from a male donor in good health and CMV-seronegative.

This sequence joins TRBV4-2 and TRBJ1-1, with 8 bases that match TRBD1. The CDR3 length is 19 residues. V was pared by 0 bases and J by 1 base, with 13 bases of the junction left unmatched. Per the germline V gene, CDR1 is LGHNA and CDR2 is YNFKEQ. The CDR3: CASSQDLGTGLRWNTEAFF. The CDR3 DNA reads as TGTGCCAGCAGCCAAGATCTTGGGACAGGCCTGCGCTGGAACACTGAAGCTTTCTTT.

The chain couples TRBV9 to TRBJ2-2; 14 bases line up with TRBD2. This CDR3 contains 18 residues. Trimming removed 4 bases from V and 3 bases from J; junction bases left unmatched: 8. Germline loops: CDR1 SGDLS, CDR2 YYNGEE. CDR3 protein: CASSPRLAGGPHTGELFF. As DNA, the CDR3 is TGTGCCAGCAGCCCCCGACTAGCGGGGGGGCCCCACACCGGGGAGCTGTTTTTT. Supplemented by reference TRBV9 and TRBJ2-2, the full variable domain reads DSGVTQTPKHLITATGQRVTLRCSPRSGDLSVYWYQQSLDQGLQFLIQYYNGEERAKGNILERFSAQQFPDLHSELNLSSLELGDSALYFCASSPRLAGGPHTGELFFGEGSRLTVL.

The J gene is TRBJ1-6, the V gene TRBV28; 7 positions match TRBD1. In germline, CDR1 is MDHEN, CDR2 SYDVKM. The CDR3 is 14 amino acids. The junction had 8 bases not matched to a gene; V was cut back by 6 bases and J by 9 bases. In DNA, the CDR3 is TGTGCCAGCAGCCCTGGGACAGTGGGTTCACCCCTCCACTTT. Protein sequence: CASSPGTVGSPLHF.

V usage is TRBV4-1 and J usage is TRBJ2-7, with 9 bases that match TRBD2. The CDR3 length is 14 residues. The J segment lost 6 bases and the V segment lost 1 base, leaving 4 bases of the junction unmatched. The germline CDR1 and CDR2 sequences are MGHRA and YSYEKL. Here the CDR3 reads CASSQVAAGGEQYF. CDR3 coding DNA: TGCGCCAGCAGCCAAGTTGCAGCGGGGGGCGAGCAGTACTTC.

This clone occurred once. The chain joins TRBV5-4 to TRBJ2-1; D is ambiguous. Trimming stripped 2 bases from V and 4 bases from J, with 7 bases between. CDR3 length: 13 residues. Germline CDR1 SGHNT, CDR2 YYREEE (reference sequence). CDR3 amino acids: CASSFSRYNEQFF. The CDR3 DNA reads as TGTGCCAGCAGCTTCTCGAGATACAATGAGCAGTTCTTC.

V and J are TRBV28 and TRBJ2-7, with D possibly TRBD2 on 6 matching bases. V was cut by 5 bases and J by 6 bases, with 20 bases left in between. This CDR3 has 15 amino acids. Germline V gene lookup returns CDR1 MDHEN and CDR2 SYDVKM. The CDR3 spells CASSNRDFLSPEQYF. CDR3 DNA sequence: TGTGCCAGCAGTAATAGGGACTTTCTATCGCCCGAGCAGTACTTC.

The J gene is TRBJ2-1, the V gene TRBV7-2; TRBD2 aligns across 14 bases. The V and J ends lost 2 bases and 5 bases, in that order; junction bases with no gene match: 5. Germline CDR1 reads SGHTA; CDR2 reads FQGNSA. CDR3 size: 17 residues. This CDR3 reads CASSLRLAGGRNNEQFF. DNA of the CDR3: TGTGCCAGCAGCTTAAGACTAGCGGGGGGGAGAAACAATGAGCAGTTCTTC.

The V call is TRBV6-4, the J call TRBJ2-3, with 7 bases identical to TRBD1. The CDR3 totals 15 residues. Germline V gives CDR1 MRHNA, CDR2 SNTAGT. Trimming took 6 bases from V and 3 from J; bases not matched to a gene: 9. CDR3 bases: TGTGCCAGCAGCGCTACAGGGGTTTGGACAGATACGCAGTATTTT. Its translation is CASSATGVWTDTQYF.

This rearrangement joins TRBV5-6 to TRBJ1-1, with TRBD1 identical over 12 bases. The ends lost 4 bases at V and 5 bases at J; junction bases unmatched: 6. The CDR3 sequence is 15 residues long. CDR1 is SGHDT, CDR2 YYEEEE, per germline. CDR3 residues: CASSLWGQGATEAFF. The DNA of the CDR3 is TGTGCCAGCAGCCTTTGGGGACAGGGGGCTACTGAAGCTTTCTTT. Full variable domain (missing parts from reference TRBV5-6 and TRBJ1-1): DAGVTQSPTHLIKTRGQQVTLRCSPKSGHDTVSWYQQALGQGPQFIFQYYEEEERQRGNFPDRFSGHQFPNYSSELNVNALLLGDSALYLCASSLWGQGATEAFFGQGTRLTVV.

The chain joins TRBV6-5 to TRBJ2-5, with no clear D. With 4 bases removed from V and 7 bases from J, the gap between germline ends came to 13 bases. Germline CDR1 MNHEY, CDR2 SVGAGI. The CDR3 extends over 13 amino acids. The DNA of the CDR3 is TGTGCCAGCAGTTTCAACTCGATCGGGACCCAGTACTTC. Its protein product is CASSFNSIGTQYF.

The chain uses TRBV5-1 and TRBJ2-2; D may be TRBD1 (6 bases). The CDR3 consists of 17 residues. Trimming left V 5 bases short and J 0 bases short, with 17 bases between. Germline lookup yields CDR1 SGHRS and CDR2 YFSETQ. The DNA of the CDR3 is TGCGCCAGCAGAACCGACAGGCAGACTGCGAACACCGGGGAGCTGTTTTTT. This codes for CASRTDRQTANTGELFF.

The chain links TRBV18 to TRBJ2-3; 10 bases map to TRBD1. This CDR3 region has 16 residues. Germline lookup yields CDR1 KGHSH and CDR2 LQKENI. V dropped 5 bases and J dropped 1; count of bases not matched to a gene: 6. In DNA, the CDR3 is TGTGCCAGCTCATCGGGACAGGGGAGGGGCACAGATACGCAGTATTTT. It specifies CASSSGQGRGTDTQYF. Drawing the rest from reference TRBV18 and TRBJ2-3, the complete variable domain is NAGVMQNPRHLVRRRGQEARLRCSPMKGHSHVYWYRQLPEEGLKFMVYLQKENIIDESGMPKERFSAEFPKEGPSILRIQQVVRGDSAAYFCASSSGQGRGTDTQYFGPGTRLTVL.

In the case of this clone: This CDR3 is also generated by other DNA sequences in the sample. The gene calls are TRBV29-1 and TRBJ2-3, with D possibly being TRBD1 (5 bases). This CDR3 is 14 amino acids long. The germline gives CDR1 SQVTM, CDR2 ANQGSEA. The ends were cut back, 4 bases at V and 1 base at J, with 12 bases in the middle. The DNA for the CDR3 is TGCAGCGTTGTCACAGGTCTGCGCACAGATACGCAGTATTTT. Protein: CSVVTGLRTDTQYF.

The chain recombines TRBV5-6 with TRBJ2-3, with TRBD2 identical over 10 bases. V gave up 1 base and J gave up 2 bases; unmatched junction bases: 4. CDR1 is SGHDT, CDR2 YYEEEE, per germline. CDR3 length: 16 amino acids. This CDR3 is CASSLQAGGITDTQYF. CDR3 DNA sequence: TGTGCCAGCAGCTTGCAAGCGGGAGGGATCACAGATACGCAGTATTTT.

The chain links TRBV5-1 to TRBJ2-7; D is uncertain. CDR1 SGHRS and CDR2 YFSETQ come from the germline V gene. V was cut by 2 bases and J by 1 base, with 13 bases left in between. The CDR3 is 15 residues long. Here the CDR3 reads CASSFGQATSYEQYF. Here the CDR3 DNA reads TGCGCCAGCAGCTTTGGGCAGGCGACGTCCTACGAGCAGTACTTC.

The rearrangement uses TRBV5-1 and TRBJ2-3; possible D gene TRBD2, 6 bases. Germline V gene lookup returns CDR1 SGHRS and CDR2 YFSETQ. This CDR3 is built from 16 residues. V lost 1 base, J lost 2 bases, and 14 bases lay in between. DNA of the CDR3: TGCGCCAGCAGCTTGCGCCCCGGGACTGCCACAGATACGCAGTATTTT. Residues: CASSLRPGTATDTQYF.

The V gene is TRBV6-6, the J gene TRBJ2-5; the D gene is possibly TRBD2 (6 bases). V was pared by 7 bases and J by 11 bases, with 17 bases between. The CDR3 is 12 residues long. The germline V gene has CDR1 MNHNY and CDR2 SVGAGI (reference sequence). The CDR3 nucleotides are TGTGCCAGCATCGATGGGGGGTGGGAGCAGTACTTC. Translated: CASIDGGWEQYF.

The chain combines TRBV30 with TRBJ2-5; 14 nucleotides match TRBD2. Germline V gene lookup returns CDR1 GTSNPN and CDR2 SVGIG (reference sequence). The J segment lost 7 bases and the V segment lost 5 bases, leaving 9 bases of the junction unmatched. The CDR3 runs 15 residues. The CDR3 nucleotides are TGTGCCTGGGGATCTGGACTAGCGGGAGGTGGGACCCAGTACTTC. Its protein product is CAWGSGLAGGGTQYF. Complete variable domain (other parts from reference TRBV30 and TRBJ2-5): SQTIHQWPATLVQPVGSPLSLECTVEGTSNPNLYWYRQAAGRGLQLLFYSVGIGQISSEVPQNLSASRPQDRQFILSSKKLLLSDSGFYLCAWGSGLAGGGTQYFGPGTRLLVL.